The rows below give T cell receptor beta chains drawn from one sample of a study of blood T cell repertoires in COVID-19. The method was immunoSEQ multiplex PCR; TCRdb's version includes in-frame clones alone and lacks a portion of them. The sample includes about 270,000 clones, roughly 90% seen only once; the top ten take 2.3%. Sequenced input: PBMCs or T cells enriched from blood (not recorded which). The receptors originated from a woman aged 40 to 50 with acute COVID-19. Both conserved end residues are part of each CDR3. D genes are given only for firm matches. Some rows mark clone size as missing; the rest say once, few, many or name a class of expanded clone.

clone_size j_call v_call d_call cdr3_aa cdr3_nt
few TRBJ2-7 TRBV3-1/TRBV3-2 NA CASSQVGNQGEQYF TGTGCCAGCAGCCAAGTCGGCAACCAGGGGGAGCAGTACTTC
once TRBJ2-3 TRBV24-1 NA CATSSGKGTDTQYF TGTGCCACCAGTAGTGGGAAGGGGACAGATACGCAGTATTTT
NA TRBJ1-1 TRBV11-2 TRBD1 CASILGRTGTGENTEAFF TGTGCCAGCATCCTAGGACGGACGGGGACAGGGGAAAACACTGAAGCTTTCTTT
NA TRBJ2-1 TRBV29-1 NA CSGGFSYNEQFF TGCAGCGGAGGGTTCTCCTACAATGAGCAGTTCTTC
NA TRBJ1-1 TRBV12-3/TRBV12-4 TRBD1 CASSYRGRTEAFF TGTGCCAGCAGTTACAGGGGGCGGACTGAAGCTTTCTTT
once TRBJ2-4 TRBV4-1 TRBD2 CASSQGLAGGTLAKNIQYF TGCGCCAGCAGCCAGGGACTAGCGGGGGGAACGCTAGCCAAAAACATTCAGTACTTC
NA TRBJ2-7 TRBV3-1/TRBV3-2 NA CASSPAGGAYEQYF TGTGCCAGCAGCCCTGCGGGCGGAGCATACGAGCAGTACTTC
NA TRBJ2-1 TRBV4-3 TRBD2 CASSQDLGAGAGNEQFF TGCGCCAGCAGCCAAGATTTAGGAGCGGGAGCGGGTAATGAGCAGTTCTTC
once TRBJ1-1 TRBV30 NA CAWSAETGSMNTEAFF TGTGCCTGGAGTGCAGAGACAGGCTCCATGAACACTGAAGCTTTCTTT
NA TRBJ2-7 TRBV5-4 NA CASSFDTSSYEQYF TGTGCCAGCAGCTTCGACACTAGCTCCTACGAGCAGTACTTC
once TRBJ1-1 TRBV5-1 TRBD1 CASSGGQVDTEAFF TGCGCCAGCAGCGGGGGACAGGTGGACACTGAAGCTTTCTTT
NA TRBJ1-4 TRBV7-8 NA CASNRGANEKLFF TGTGCCAGCAACCGGGGCGCTAATGAAAAACTGTTTTTT
NA TRBJ1-2 TRBV12-3/TRBV12-4 NA CASSRTDYGYTF TGTGCCAGCAGTCGGACAGACTATGGCTACACCTTC
once TRBJ2-7 TRBV6-5 TRBD1 CASGQGPTYEQYF TGTGCCAGCGGACAGGGCCCGACCTACGAGCAGTACTTC
once TRBJ1-1 TRBV18 TRBD1 CASSPRTGMNTEAFF TGTGCCAGCTCACCGAGGACAGGGATGAACACTGAAGCTTTCTTT
NA TRBJ1-2 TRBV3-1/TRBV3-2 NA CASSQGQGNGYTF TGTGCCAGCAGCCAAGGCCAGGGAAATGGCTACACCTTC
NA TRBJ2-1 TRBV4-2 NA CASSQEWAVGSNEQFF TGTGCCAGCAGCCAAGAGTGGGCAGTAGGAAGCAATGAGCAGTTCTTC
NA TRBJ1-4 TRBV7-9 TRBD1 CASSRNDRGNEKLFF TGTGCCAGCAGCAGAAACGACAGGGGTAATGAAAAACTGTTTTTT
NA TRBJ1-1 TRBV18 TRBD1 CASSPDRMNTEAFF TGTGCCAGCTCACCGGACAGGATGAACACTGAAGCTTTCTTT
NA TRBJ2-3 TRBV9 TRBD2 CASSVGGRNTDTQYF TGTGCCAGCAGCGTAGGCGGGAGAAACACAGATACGCAGTATTTT
NA TRBJ1-4 TRBV15 TRBD1 CATSRYRQGNEKLFF TGTGCCACCAGCAGATATAGACAGGGGAATGAAAAACTGTTTTTT
NA TRBJ2-1 TRBV4-1 TRBD2 CASSQEKRGGYNEQFF TGCGCCAGCAGCCAAGAAAAGCGGGGGGGCTACAATGAGCAGTTCTTC
NA TRBJ1-2 TRBV28 NA CASSLWRSYGYTF TGTGCCAGCAGTTTATGGAGAAGCTATGGCTACACCTTC
NA TRBJ2-7 TRBV5-5 TRBD1 CASTNQGAGEQYF TGTGCCAGCACAAACCAGGGGGCGGGGGAGCAGTACTTC
NA TRBJ2-7 TRBV15 NA CATSRSGFEQYF TGTGCCACCAGCAGATCAGGGTTCGAGCAGTACTTC
NA TRBJ2-7 TRBV7-2 TRBD1 CASSSGQGPYEQYF TGTGCCAGCAGCTCCGGACAGGGCCCCTACGAGCAGTACTTC
NA TRBJ2-5 TRBV13 TRBD2 CASSPSRLAQETQYF TGTGCCAGCAGCCCTAGTAGACTAGCTCAAGAGACCCAGTACTTC
NA TRBJ1-5 TRBV2 NA CASRSYSNQPQHF TGTGCCAGCAGGAGTTATAGCAATCAGCCCCAGCATTTT
NA TRBJ1-1 TRBV5-1 NA CASRGQVDTEAFF TGCGCCAGCAGGGGGCAGGTGGACACTGAAGCTTTCTTT
few TRBJ1-5 TRBV7-6 TRBD1 CASGGQENQPQHF TGTGCCAGCGGCGGACAGGAAAATCAGCCCCAGCATTTT
NA TRBJ2-7 TRBV18 TRBD2 CASSPSGVNEQYF TGTGCCAGCTCCCCTAGCGGGGTGAACGAGCAGTACTTC
NA TRBJ2-5 TRBV15 TRBD1 CATRVAGGPETQYF TGTGCCACCCGGGTGGCAGGGGGACCAGAGACCCAGTACTTC
once TRBJ1-4 TRBV19 NA CASSIRGNANEKLFF TGTGCCAGTAGTATCCGGGGGAATGCTAATGAAAAACTGTTTTTT
NA TRBJ1-3 TRBV30 NA CAWSVSQKRTGNTIYF TGTGCCTGGAGTGTGTCCCAAAAGAGGACTGGAAACACCATATATTTT
NA TRBJ2-1 TRBV6-5 NA CASNRRATGGNEQFF TGTGCCAGTAATCGCCGAGCGACCGGGGGTAATGAGCAGTTCTTC
NA TRBJ1-6 TRBV18 NA CASRPRGASPLHF TGTGCCAGTCGCCCTAGGGGTGCGTCACCCCTCCACTTT
NA TRBJ2-7 TRBV7-9 NA CASSWMGRGATYEQYF TGTGCCAGCAGCTGGATGGGGCGGGGCGCTACCTACGAGCAGTACTTC
NA TRBJ2-7 TRBV6-5 NA CASSLVRGAPGEQYF TGTGCCAGCAGTTTAGTCCGGGGGGCCCCGGGCGAGCAGTACTTC
NA TRBJ2-3 TRBV7-6 NA CASSLGRSTDTQYF TGTGCCAGCAGCTTAGGCCGGAGCACAGATACGCAGTATTTT
NA TRBJ2-7 TRBV6-5 TRBD2 CASSYGRGGSYEQYF TGTGCCAGCAGTTACGGGCGGGGGGGCTCCTACGAGCAGTACTTC
few TRBJ2-7 TRBV5-4 NA CASSASSYEQYF TGTGCCAGCAGCGCGAGCTCCTACGAGCAGTACTTC
NA TRBJ1-5 TRBV28 NA CASRGGGSNQPQHF TGTGCCAGCCGAGGGGGTGGTAGCAATCAGCCCCAGCATTTT
NA TRBJ2-3 TRBV20-1 NA CSASGVWGTDTQYF TGCAGTGCTAGTGGTGTGTGGGGCACGGATACGCAGTATTTT
once TRBJ2-3 TRBV6-5 TRBD1 CATHRGRGTDTQYF TGTGCCACACACAGGGGGCGCGGCACAGATACGCAGTATTTT
NA TRBJ2-1 TRBV5-6 NA CASSPQLGMSYNEQFF TGTGCCAGCAGCCCACAACTAGGGATGTCCTACAATGAGCAGTTCTTC
NA TRBJ2-1 TRBV7-2 TRBD2 CASSLIPSGSLSYNEQFF TGTGCCAGCAGCTTAATCCCTAGCGGGAGCCTCTCCTACAATGAGCAGTTCTTC
NA TRBJ2-1 TRBV25-1 TRBD1 CASSRTGEVSEQFF TGTGCCAGCAGCAGGACAGGGGAAGTAAGTGAGCAGTTCTTC
NA TRBJ1-1 TRBV12-3/TRBV12-4 NA CASTIPVGEAFF TGTGCCAGCACCATTCCGGTCGGGGAGGCTTTCTTT
once TRBJ2-1 TRBV11-1 NA CASSLQGNSYNEQFF TGTGCCAGCAGCTTGCAGGGCAACTCCTACAATGAGCAGTTCTTC
NA TRBJ1-4 TRBV11-3 NA CASSSGGEGEKLFF TGTGCCAGCAGCTCAGGAGGAGAAGGTGAAAAACTGTTTTTT
NA TRBJ1-6 TRBV4-1 NA CASSQDLTAYNSPLHF TGCGCCAGCAGCCAAGATCTTACAGCCTATAATTCACCCCTCCACTTT
NA TRBJ2-7 TRBV11-1 NA CASSPPLGRRGEQYF TGTGCCAGCAGTCCTCCCCTGGGGCGGCGAGGCGAGCAGTACTTC
NA TRBJ2-1 TRBV7-9 NA CASSLISYNEQFF TGTGCCAGCAGCTTAATCTCTTACAATGAGCAGTTCTTC
NA TRBJ2-7 TRBV5-1 NA CASSLVPGTLSYEQYF TGCGCCAGCAGCTTGGTTCCAGGGACACTAAGCTACGAGCAGTACTTC
NA TRBJ2-7 TRBV29-1 NA CSGLDRITHEQYF TGCAGCGGTTTGGACAGAATTACCCACGAGCAGTACTTC
NA TRBJ1-2 TRBV7-9 NA CASSEQGWDYGYTF TGTGCCAGCAGCGAACAGGGCTGGGACTATGGCTACACCTTC
NA TRBJ1-3 TRBV9 TRBD1 CASRGGTGSGNTIYF TGTGCCAGCAGGGGGGGGACAGGCTCTGGAAACACCATATATTTT
few TRBJ1-2 TRBV5-1 TRBD1 CASSLEGQGIRGYTF TGCGCCAGCAGCTTGGAAGGACAGGGCATAAGGGGCTACACCTTC
NA TRBJ1-6 TRBV5-6 TRBD1 CASSLQGAVSPLHF TGTGCCAGCAGCTTGCAGGGGGCAGTTTCACCCCTCCACTTT